The sequence of this TCR beta chain was determined in a study of beta chain features in type 1 diabetes. Germline lookup yields CDR1 MNHEY and CDR2 SMNVEV (reference sequence). The V gene lost 6 bases and the J gene lost 0 bases, with 15 bases spanning the gap. The CDR3 totals 16 residues. The sequenced template was cDNA made from the entire isolated RNA. TCRdb's table, derived via immunoSEQ multiplex PCR, lists solely in-frame clones and lacks some. The sample includes 130,000 to 150,000 clones, about 9.4% of them seen just once. This TCR derives from a man aged 18-30 years in good health. The chain recombines TRBV27 with TRBJ1-5, with TRBD1 as a possible D gene (6 bases). Sequenced input: naive CD4+ T cells from blood. CDR3 sequence (DNA): TGTGCCAGCAGCTCTTCTCAGGGGTTTAGCAATCAGCCCCAGCATTTT. Translating gives CASSSSQGFSNQPQHF.